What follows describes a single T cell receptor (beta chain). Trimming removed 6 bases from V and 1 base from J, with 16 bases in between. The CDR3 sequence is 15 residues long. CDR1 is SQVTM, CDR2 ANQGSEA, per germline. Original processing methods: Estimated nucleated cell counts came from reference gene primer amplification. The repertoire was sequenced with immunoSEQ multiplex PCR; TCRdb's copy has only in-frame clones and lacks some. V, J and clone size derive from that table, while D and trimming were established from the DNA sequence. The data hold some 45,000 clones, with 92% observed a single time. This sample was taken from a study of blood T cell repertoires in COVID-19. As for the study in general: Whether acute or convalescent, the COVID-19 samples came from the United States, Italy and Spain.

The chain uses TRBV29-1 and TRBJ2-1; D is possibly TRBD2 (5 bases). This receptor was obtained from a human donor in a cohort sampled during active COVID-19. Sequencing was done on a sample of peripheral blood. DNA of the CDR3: TGCAGCGTCTTAGACCCCGGAGGATCCTACAATGAGCAGTTCTTC. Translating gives CSVLDPGGSYNEQFF.